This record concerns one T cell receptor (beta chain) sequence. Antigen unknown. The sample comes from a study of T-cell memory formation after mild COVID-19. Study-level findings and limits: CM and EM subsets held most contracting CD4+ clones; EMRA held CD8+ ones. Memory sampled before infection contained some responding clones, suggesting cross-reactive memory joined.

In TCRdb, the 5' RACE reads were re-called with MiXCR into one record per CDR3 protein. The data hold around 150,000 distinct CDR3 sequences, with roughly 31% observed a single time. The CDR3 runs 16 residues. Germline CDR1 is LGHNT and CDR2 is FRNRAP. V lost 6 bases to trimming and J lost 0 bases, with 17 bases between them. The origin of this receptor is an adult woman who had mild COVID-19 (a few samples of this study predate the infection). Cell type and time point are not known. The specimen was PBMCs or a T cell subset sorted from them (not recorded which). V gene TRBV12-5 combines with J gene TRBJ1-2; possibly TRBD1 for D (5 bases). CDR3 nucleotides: TGTGCTAGTGGCAGCGACAGAACGATCGCTAACTATGGCTACACCTTC. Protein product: CASGSDRTIANYGYTF.